The clone carrying this T cell receptor beta chain appeared a few times. Antigen specificity is unknown. These data are taken from a study of early T cells in non-severe SARS-CoV-2 infection. On the study more broadly: The input, bulk RNA from unsorted whole blood, was sequenced, and chains were unpaired.

The CDR3 is made up of 11 amino acids. V was shortened by 5 bases and J by 4 bases, with 8 bases between the two germline ends. Germline CDR1 and CDR2: DFQATT and SNEGSKA (reference sequence). TCRdb fed the 5' RACE reads into MiXCR, producing one record per CDR3 protein. The sample shows about 27,000 distinct CDR3 sequences, roughly 5% of them seen only once. Broader study findings: Sequences matched to VDJdb favored anti-spike CD8 responses, while private and CD4 specificities were missed.

This clonotype was sampled from an adult who was a healthcare worker with PCR-confirmed SARS-CoV-2 infection or an uninfected control (not recorded which). The chain couples TRBV20-1 to TRBJ1-1; D gene uncertain. Sequencing was carried out using whole blood. The CDR3 region is CSAVEGTEAFF. Here the CDR3 DNA reads TGCAGTGCTGTGGAGGGCACTGAAGCTTTCTTT.